Listed here are 20 T cell receptor beta chains from one sample, sequenced in a study of technical replicates of blood from several donors. TCRdb's table, derived via immunoSEQ multiplex PCR, lists solely in-frame clones and lacks some. This sample has 60,000 to 65,000 clones, with around 86% found just once. The sequencing sample was made of PBMCs. All receptors derive from a human donor in good health. Some clones in this sample may be carry-over from other donors' samples.

This clone was seen just once. The chain joins TRBV5-8 to TRBJ1-1; 9 bases agree with TRBD1. Germline CDR1 SGHTS, CDR2 YDEGEE. CDR3 size: 16 residues. J was trimmed by 0 bases and V by 4 bases; bases with no gene match: 7. The DNA for the CDR3 is TGTGCCAGCAGCCCACAGGGGGCACGGATGAACACTGAAGCTTTCTTT. It encodes CASSPQGARMNTEAFF. The whole variable domain, remainder taken from reference TRBV5-8 and TRBJ1-1, is EAGVTQSPTHLIKTRGQQATLRCSPISGHTSVYWYQQALGLGLQFLLWYDEGEERNRGNFPPRFSGRQFPNYSSELNVNALELEDSALYLCASSPQGARMNTEAFFGQGTRLTVV.

The genes are TRBV25-1 and TRBJ2-2, with 12 bases identical to TRBD2. Germline values: CDR1 MGHDK, CDR2 SYGVNS. The CDR3 extends over 17 amino acids. The trim removed 1 base at V and 8 bases at J, leaving 8 bases unmatched. CDR3 loop: CASSEWVTSGRTGELFF. The CDR3 coding sequence is TGTGCCAGCAGTGAATGGGTTACTAGCGGGAGGACAGGGGAGCTGTTTTTT.

This chain uses TRBV7-9 with TRBJ2-4; TRBD1 matches at 7 bases. Germline CDR1 reads SEHNR; CDR2 reads FQNEAQ (reference sequence). J was trimmed by 13 bases and V by 4 bases; bases with no gene match: 10. The CDR3 contains 13 residues. The CDR3 DNA follows: TGTGCCAGCAGCTGGTCAGCAGGGACAGCCCAGTACTTC. Translated, it gives CASSWSAGTAQYF.

The rearrangement joins TRBV2 to TRBJ1-2; TRBD1 matches at 9 bases. V shed 4 bases and J 2 bases; nucleotides not matched to a gene: 2. Germline V gene lookup returns CDR1 SNHLY and CDR2 FYNNEI. CDR3 size: 14 residues. CDR3 DNA: TGTGCCAGCAGTGGACAGGGGGGCAACTATGGCTACACCTTC. It yields the protein CASSGQGGNYGYTF.

The genes are TRBV9 and TRBJ2-5, with TRBD2 matching 11 bases. Per the germline V gene, CDR1 is SGDLS and CDR2 is YYNGEE. J gave up 4 bases and V 0 bases, and 5 bases lay outside the gene matches. The CDR3 has 16 amino acids. The CDR3 loop is CASSVGSGGASETQYF. DNA of the CDR3: TGTGCCAGCAGCGTAGGTAGCGGGGGGGCCTCAGAGACCCAGTACTTC.

The DNA for the CDR3 is TGTGCCAGCAGGGACACCGTTCAATTCTATGGCTACACCTTC. Translation: CASRDTVQFYGYTF. V and J are TRBV6-5 and TRBJ1-2; possible D gene TRBD1, 5 bases. Between the trimmed V and J ends, which lost 6 bases and 4 bases, there was a span of 15 bases. In germline, CDR1 is MNHEY, CDR2 SVGAGI. This CDR3 comprises 14 residues.

CDR3 amino acids: CSVDPLGGSKETQYF. The DNA of the CDR3 is TGCAGCGTTGATCCCCTAGGGGGCTCCAAGGAGACCCAGTACTTC. The chain joins TRBV29-1 to TRBJ2-5, with 7 nucleotides matching TRBD1. The CDR3 consists of 15 residues. The ends lost 3 bases at V and 5 bases at J; junction bases unmatched: 12. The germline V gene encodes CDR1 SQVTM and CDR2 ANQGSEA.

The chain recombines TRBV4-2 with TRBJ2-6; TRBD1 agrees at 7 bases. The CDR3 runs 17 residues. The V gene end was trimmed by 1 base and the J gene end by 4 bases; junction bases not matched to a gene: 7. Germline V gene sequence: CDR1 LGHNA, CDR2 YNFKEQ. The CDR3 sequence: CASSQAGQMIGANVLTF. The CDR3 DNA is TGTGCCAGCAGCCAAGCGGGACAGATGATAGGGGCCAACGTCCTGACTTTC.

The J gene is TRBJ1-2, the V gene TRBV19; 7 nucleotides match TRBD1. This CDR3 spans 15 amino acids. The germline CDR1 and CDR2 sequences are LNHDA and SQIVND (reference sequence). The trim removed 5 bases at V and 7 bases at J, leaving 13 bases unmatched. Here the CDR3 reads CASSPSGQTFLGYTF. Here the CDR3 DNA reads TGTGCCAGTAGTCCCTCGGGACAGACGTTTCTTGGCTACACCTTC. Full variable domain (missing parts from reference TRBV19 and TRBJ1-2): DGGITQSPKYLFRKEGQNVTLSCEQNLNHDAMYWYRQDPGQGLRLIYYSQIVNDFQKGDIAEGYSVSREKKESFPLTVTSAQKNPTAFYLCASSPSGQTFLGYTFGSGTRLTVV.

As regards this clone: At one of its ends the junction is not consistent with the germline gene, which may arise from a read error. The chain links TRBV4-1 to TRBJ2-3, with 7 nucleotides matching TRBD1. Germline V gene sequence: CDR1 MGHRA, CDR2 YSYEKL. This CDR3 contains 14 residues. CDR3 in DNA: TGCGCCAGCAGTCAAGGACAGGCCACAGATACGCAGTATTTT. Translating it yields CASSQGQATDTQYF.

This chain links TRBV5-6 with TRBJ1-2; no firm D call. CDR1 and CDR2 (germline): SGHDT, YYEEEE. The CDR3 is made up of 15 amino acids. Trimming stripped 0 bases from V and 7 bases from J, with 16 bases between. CDR3: CASSLVTLGEGGYTF. The CDR3 DNA sequence: TGTGCCAGCAGCTTGGTGACTTTAGGCGAAGGTGGCTACACCTTC.

V gene TRBV7-9 combines with J gene TRBJ2-1; no reliable D call. V shed 7 bases and J shed 9 bases, with 10 bases lying between them. Germline CDR1 reads SEHNR; CDR2 reads FQNEAQ (reference sequence). The CDR3 consists of 11 residues. CDR3 sequence (DNA): TGTGCCAGCAACCCTGGAGTTGAGCAGTTCTTC. This encodes CASNPGVEQFF.

The chain uses TRBV30 and TRBJ2-7, with D tentatively TRBD2 (5 bases). The CDR3 contains 17 residues. Germline V gene sequence: CDR1 GTSNPN, CDR2 SVGIG (reference sequence). Trimming shortened V by 1 base and J by 5 bases, and 24 bases separated the two germline ends. CDR3 protein: CAWSAPWSGAVTHEQYF. CDR3 sequence (DNA): TGTGCCTGGAGTGCCCCCTGGAGCGGAGCCGTTACCCACGAGCAGTACTTC.

The rearrangement uses TRBV7-6 and TRBJ2-1; the match to TRBD2 covers 9 bases. The V gene's germline CDR1 is SGHVS and CDR2 FNYEAQ. This CDR3 spans 15 amino acids. V shed 5 bases and J 8 bases; nucleotides not matched to a gene: 10. Here the CDR3 reads CASSGVRGGPDEQFF. In DNA, the CDR3 is TGTGCCAGCAGCGGGGTGCGGGGGGGCCCGGATGAGCAGTTCTTC.

This clone was found a few times. V and J are TRBV30 and TRBJ2-5; 8 bases are shared with TRBD2. Trimming removed 4 bases from V and 0 bases from J; junction bases left unmatched: 10. Germline CDR1 reads GTSNPN; CDR2 reads SVGIG (reference sequence). This CDR3 contains 16 residues. This CDR3 reads CAWTVGTSRYQETQYF. CDR3 DNA sequence: TGTGCCTGGACCGTAGGGACTAGTAGGTACCAAGAGACCCAGTACTTC.

This clone has a handful of counts. This chain's CDR3 is CASSPIALNTEAFF. The CDR3 bases are TGTGCCAGCTCACCAATAGCTTTGAACACTGAAGCTTTCTTT. The chain couples TRBV18 to TRBJ1-1; D unclear. The germline gives CDR1 KGHSH, CDR2 LQKENI. Trimming cost V 2 bases and J 0 bases, with 7 bases left between them. This CDR3 region has 14 residues.

Only one count was recorded for this clone. The chain employs TRBV6-6 and TRBJ2-2; 9 positions match TRBD1. CDR1 is MNHNY, CDR2 SVGAGI, per germline (reference sequence). Trimming cost V 6 bases and J 6 bases; bases outside gene matches: 5. CDR3 length: 14 residues. CDR3 protein: CASRDRGESGELFF. The DNA of the CDR3 is TGTGCCAGCAGGGACAGGGGAGAATCCGGGGAGCTGTTTTTT.

The rearrangement uses TRBV9 and TRBJ1-4; D is perhaps TRBD1 (6 bases). Trimming stripped 6 bases from V and 5 bases from J, with 17 bases between. Germline V gene lookup returns CDR1 SGDLS and CDR2 YYNGEE. The CDR3 length is 15 residues. In DNA, the CDR3 is TGTGCCAGCACCCGGGGGGGCCGAGGGAATGAAAAACTGTTTTTT. It encodes CASTRGGRGNEKLFF.

The chain uses TRBV19 and TRBJ2-2; 8 nucleotides align to TRBD1. The germline gives CDR1 LNHDA, CDR2 SQIVND (reference sequence). The CDR3 extends over 13 amino acids. The ends lost 10 bases at V and 5 bases at J; junction bases unmatched: 6. The CDR3 region is CATGTGVTGELFF. CDR3 coding DNA: TGTGCCACTGGGACAGGTGTAACCGGGGAGCTGTTTTTT.

V and J are TRBV5-1 and TRBJ2-5, with D uncertain. CDR3 size: 14 residues. Germline loops: CDR1 SGHRS, CDR2 YFSETQ. Trimming stripped 4 bases from V and 1 base from J, with 11 bases between. As DNA, the CDR3 is TGCGCCAGCAGCCCTTCGTCTGTCCAAGAGACCCAGTACTTC. Encoded protein: CASSPSSVQETQYF.